This T cell receptor beta chain was identified during a study of blood T cells in healthy people across ages (dated by TCRdb to about 2015). For context, the study as a whole: In model experiments, template switching captured roughly one uniquely barcoded TCR beta cDNA molecule for every two T cells. To avoid experimental bias, donors of different ages were distributed randomly across sequencing lanes. The donors were split into four age groups: young (average around 16 years), middle-aged (roughly 39), aged (62) and long-lived (under 85). The study analyzed two additional independent replicas of 1 million unique cDNA reads from the same blood draw for two donors, one aged 18 to 29 and one aged 80 or older. The study measured age-related changes in TCR beta repertoire diversity using deep sequencing normalized with unique cDNA molecular identifiers. The research as a whole found: The long-lived group showed more naive CD4+ T cells, fewer expanded clones and increased TCR diversity than the aged group, suggesting age selection. Conclusive comparison of naive and antigen-experienced compartments was prevented by the profiling of bulk unsorted PBMCs. Because donor CMV infection status was unknown, age-related changes in expanded clonotypes were potentially confounded. As age increased, observed TCR beta diversity per million T cells dropped in a roughly linear way, and a significant reduction was already evident by age 40. Observed TCR beta diversity correlated strongly with the percentage of naive T cells measured by flow cytometry. Total diversity estimates from one million sequenced T cells were considered lower bounds and underestimates.

Library prep was done by 5' RACE. Reads for this sample came from an Illumina HiSeq 2500. A second about 6 to 11 cycle PCR used a sample-barcoded 5' primer and a J-beta primer mix. Each TCR beta cDNA molecule received a unique molecular identifier from a template-switch 5' adaptor carrying 12 random nucleotides. At least 2.5 million CDR3-containing paired-end reads were obtained from each sample. First-strand cDNA synthesis was performed from all RNA using the Mint cDNA synthesis kit, with priming by a TRBC-specific oligonucleotide. All cDNA was treated with uracil-DNA glycosylase and then went through a first 18-cycle PCR with the universal primers M1SS and BC2_uni_R. Concerning the study's data processing: Normalization of each sample was performed by random selection of 1 million high-quality reads, each carrying a distinct molecular identifier. Reads with shared molecular identifiers were discarded instead of being binned into consensus sequences. CDR3 identification, clonotype clustering and error correction used MiTCR with a Q25 quality threshold and the strictest error-elimination algorithm. A nonparametric unseen species model with Euler transformation was used to estimate a lower bound on total TCR beta diversity. Starting from the raw public reads, TCRdb applied fastp trimming at Q25, assembled clones with MiXCR and retained in-frame beta chains. Each CDR3 protein appears once, grouped with its most common genes and DNA. The V and J calls and clone size come from TCRdb's table, not from the authors' own analysis. The sample table shows nearly 1 million distinct CDR3 sequences, and roughly 51% are seen once. The ten top clones hold around 21% of the sample.

Note on this clonotype: No cognate antigen has been identified for it. No base qualities exist here, and no much larger clone lies one base off it.

As encoded in the germline V gene (reference sequence), CDR1 is MNHEY while CDR2 is SMNVEV. CDR3 length: 15 amino acids, cysteine to phenylalanine. The entry retains the CDR3 DNA only, 45 bases that are in frame from base 1. The approximately 41 donors, aged about 6 to 100 years, were systemically healthy Caucasian individuals from Russia. Each donor gave 9 to 10 milliliters of peripheral blood, collected into EDTA-treated Vacutainer tubes. Ficoll-Paque density-gradient centrifugation was used to isolate PBMCs, with at least 6.5 million per sample. Trizol reagent was used to extract total RNA from PBMCs, with at least 6 micrograms per sample. For every donor, flow cytometry on a PBMC aliquot measured the percentage of naive CD45RAhigh/CD27high T cells.

The chain is encoded by TRBV27 joined to TRBJ2-5, with 11 central nucleotides matching TRBD2. TRBJ2-1 explains the end of the DNA better; the J call may be wrong. Material: blood. The TCR comes from a woman aged 60-75 years in good health. The sequenced DNA is TGTGCCAGCAGCCGACTAGCGGGGTACCAAGAGACCCAGTTCTTC. Translated, this is CASSRLAGYQETQFF.